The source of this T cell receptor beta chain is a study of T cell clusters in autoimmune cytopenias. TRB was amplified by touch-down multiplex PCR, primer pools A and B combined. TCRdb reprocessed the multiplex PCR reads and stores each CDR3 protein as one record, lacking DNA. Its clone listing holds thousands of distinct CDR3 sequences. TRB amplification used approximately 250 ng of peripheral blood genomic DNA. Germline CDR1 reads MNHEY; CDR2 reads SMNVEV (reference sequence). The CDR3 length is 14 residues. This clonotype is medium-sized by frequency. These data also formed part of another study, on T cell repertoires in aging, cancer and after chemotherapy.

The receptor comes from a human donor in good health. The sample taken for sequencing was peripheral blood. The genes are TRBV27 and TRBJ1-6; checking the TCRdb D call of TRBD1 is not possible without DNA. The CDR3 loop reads CASSPQGEDSPLHF.